Presented here are 5 T cell receptor beta chains from one specimen sequenced in a study of identical twins. Via MiXCR, TCRdb re-called the 5' RACE reads, giving one row per CDR3 protein. The sample includes approximately 630,000 distinct CDR3 sequences, roughly 7.1% of them seen just once. The data were also submitted as part of a second study, on yellow fever vaccine responses in identical twins.

The sample consisted of PBMCs. These receptor sequences come from a woman aged 18-29 years in good health.

The sample holds many counts of this clonotype. This sequence joins TRBV4-1 and TRBJ2-7; tentatively, D is TRBD1 or TRBD2 (6 bases each). There are 14 residues in the CDR3. CDR1 and CDR2 from the germline V gene are MGHRA and YSYEKL. V was trimmed by 0 bases and J by 6 bases, leaving 12 bases between them. The chain's CDR3 is CASSQDQGRSEQYF. DNA of the CDR3: TGCGCCAGCAGCCAAGATCAGGGGAGGTCCGAGCAGTACTTC.

Many counts were recorded for this clonotype. This chain joins TRBV20-1 and TRBJ1-1; D not resolved. Germline lookup yields CDR1 DFQATT and CDR2 SNEGSKA (reference sequence). This CDR3 is built from 13 residues. Deletions cut 4 bases from V and 5 bases from J, with 14 bases between. CDR3 amino acids: CSAIDLRGTEAFF. In nucleotides, the CDR3 is TGCAGTGCTATCGATCTGAGAGGAACTGAAGCTTTCTTT.

The rearrangement links TRBV20-1 to TRBJ2-7; 12 bases align to TRBD1. Germline CDR1 is DFQATT and CDR2 is SNEGSKA (reference sequence). CDR3 length: 15 residues. Trimming took 3 bases from V and 4 from J; bases not matched to a gene: 7. The CDR3 region is CSASVGTGGGYEQYF. In nucleotides, the CDR3 is TGCAGTGCTAGTGTCGGGACAGGGGGCGGGTACGAGCAGTACTTC.

This clonotype showed up just a few times. The gene calls are TRBV12-3 or TRBV12-4 and TRBJ2-5, with 14 bases aligning to TRBD2. This CDR3 is built from 18 residues. With V trimmed by 4 bases and J by 4 bases, 11 bases remained unmatched. The CDR3 region is CASSSGLAGGRGRETQYF. CDR3 coding DNA: TGTGCCAGCAGTTCCGGACTAGCGGGGGGCCGGGGGAGAGAGACCCAGTACTTC.

Ten or more counts support this clonotype. This chain links TRBV11-2 with TRBJ2-1, with D unresolved. The CDR3 runs to 12 residues. Germline V gene sequence: CDR1 SGHAT, CDR2 FQNNGV. V shed 5 bases and J shed 8 bases, with 10 bases lying between them. DNA of the CDR3: TGTGCCAGCAGCCCCATGGGCCATGAGCAGTTCTTC. It yields the protein CASSPMGHEQFF.